These T cell receptor beta chains were read from a single sample in a study of cytotoxic CD8 clonotypes in ibrutinib-treated CLL. This table comes from immunoSEQ multiplex PCR, and its TCRdb copy is limited to in-frame clones, with some not included. The sample yields tens of thousands of clones, roughly 57% seen once. The source was PBMCs, collected after 12 months of ibrutinib treatment. These receptors were obtained from a human donor with chronic lymphocytic leukemia. CDR3s include the opening cysteine and the closing phenylalanine or tryptophan. The order of the fields is CDR3 DNA, CDR3 protein, J gene, clone size, V gene, D gene. The D gene is left open where the match is weak. Part of the rows lack a size; the others show once, few, many or a class for expanded clones.

CDR3 DNA: TGTGCCAGCAGTTCAGGGATGGGGAACACTGAAGCTTTCTTT; CDR3 protein: CASSSGMGNTEAFF; J gene: TRBJ1-1; clone size: .; V gene: TRBV25-1; D gene: .
CDR3 DNA: TGTGCCAGTAGCCCAGGAGTACAGGGGGCCAACGTCCTGACTTTC; CDR3 protein: CASSPGVQGANVLTF; J gene: TRBJ2-6; clone size: few; V gene: TRBV19; D gene: .
CDR3 DNA: TGCGCCAGCAGCATGACAGATACGCAGTATTTT; CDR3 protein: CASSMTDTQYF; J gene: TRBJ2-3; clone size: .; V gene: TRBV4-1; D gene: .
CDR3 DNA: TGCGCCAGCAGCCAAGATTCCGGGACGGCTGAAGGTGACACTGAAGCTTTCTTT; CDR3 protein: CASSQDSGTAEGDTEAFF; J gene: TRBJ1-1; clone size: .; V gene: TRBV4-1; D gene: .
CDR3 DNA: TGTGCCAGCAGCTTTGAACTAGCGGGAGTTTCGTCCGAGCAGTACTTC; CDR3 protein: CASSFELAGVSSEQYF; J gene: TRBJ2-7; clone size: .; V gene: TRBV7-6; D gene: TRBD2
CDR3 DNA: TGTGCCAGCAGCCCCCGGCCGGGCACGGAGGCCCAGTACTTC; CDR3 protein: CASSPRPGTEAQYF; J gene: TRBJ2-5; clone size: .; V gene: TRBV9; D gene: .
CDR3 DNA: TGTGCCAGCAGCTTCCACAGGGGGGGCACTGAAGCTTTCTTT; CDR3 protein: CASSFHRGGTEAFF; J gene: TRBJ1-1; clone size: .; V gene: TRBV7-8; D gene: TRBD1
CDR3 DNA: TGTGCCAGCAGCTTAACAGGGACAGCCTATGGCTACACCTTC; CDR3 protein: CASSLTGTAYGYTF; J gene: TRBJ1-2; clone size: .; V gene: TRBV11-2; D gene: TRBD1
CDR3 DNA: TGTGCCAGCAGTGACCCGGGACTTGCGAACACTGAAGCTTTCTTT; CDR3 protein: CASSDPGLANTEAFF; J gene: TRBJ1-1; clone size: .; V gene: TRBV6-1; D gene: .
CDR3 DNA: TGTGCCAGTCATGACGGGACAGGGGGCGCGGGCGTCGCTTCACCCCTCCACTTT; CDR3 protein: CASHDGTGGAGVASPLHF; J gene: TRBJ1-6; clone size: medium-sized; V gene: TRBV27; D gene: TRBD1